A single sample is the source of the 15 T cell receptor beta chains below, sequenced in a study of PD-L1 blockade in urothelial cancer (dated by TCRdb to 2017 to 2019). Library construction relied on the immunoSEQ multiplex PCR assay. The table was pulled from immuneACCESS by TCRdb, which kept in-frame rearrangements only. Such tables lose some clones; where checked, under half of the loss comes from unresolved V genes, and the rest has no known cause. Within this sample are 100,000 to 150,000 clones, with more than 70% of them counted one time only. The ten largest make up roughly 2.3% of the sample. The sample's time point label, decoded: peripheral blood 6 weeks after treatment start. The sample consisted of PBMCs, taken around atezolizumab (anti-PD-L1) treatment. The receptors come from a man between 50 and 59 years old with urothelial cancer.

This clone was seen only a few times. The chain carries TRBV5-1 and TRBJ2-7, with 10 bases aligning to TRBD2. The CDR3 spans 15 residues. Germline lookup yields CDR1 SGHRS and CDR2 YFSETQ. The J segment lost 5 bases and the V segment lost 2 bases, leaving 7 bases of the junction unmatched. The CDR3 region is CASSFLAGGADEQYF. Written as DNA, the CDR3 is TGCGCCAGCAGCTTTTTAGCGGGAGGTGCCGACGAGCAGTACTTC.

The chain couples TRBV28 to TRBJ1-1; 9 nucleotides align to TRBD1. The trim removed 1 base at V and 5 bases at J, leaving 5 bases unmatched. CDR3 length: 15 amino acids. The germline V gene has CDR1 MDHEN and CDR2 SYDVKM. CDR3 sequence: CASSLFGTGRTEAFF. DNA of the CDR3: TGTGCCAGCAGTTTATTCGGGACAGGGAGGACTGAAGCTTTCTTT.

This sequence joins TRBV7-2 and TRBJ1-4; D is ambiguous. The CDR3 runs to 15 residues. From germline, CDR1 is SGHTA and CDR2 FQGNSA. Trimming pared 4 bases from V and 0 bases from J, leaving 9 bases between. The CDR3 protein is CASSSAITTNEKLFF. The DNA for the CDR3 is TGTGCCAGCAGCTCCGCGATTACAACTAATGAAAAACTGTTTTTT.

This chain joins TRBV9 and TRBJ2-2; a possible D gene is TRBD2 (6 bases). The CDR3 has 15 residues. The germline V and J ends were trimmed by 4 bases and 5 bases, with 15 bases remaining between them. Germline V gene data show CDR1 as SGDLS and CDR2 as YYNGEE. The CDR3 region has the DNA TGTGCCAGCAGCTCCCCAATGGGGGGAACCGGGGAGCTGTTTTTT. As protein: CASSSPMGGTGELFF.

J is TRBJ1-6 and V is TRBV6-5; no reliable D call. V dropped 6 bases and J dropped 7 bases, with 7 bases sitting between them. The CDR3 length is 12 residues. From germline, CDR1 is MNHEY and CDR2 SVGAGI. The CDR3 spells CASRPQNSPLHF. CDR3 sequence (DNA): TGTGCCAGCAGGCCTCAGAATTCACCCCTCCACTTT.

This clone was detected once. The chain uses TRBV4-1 and TRBJ2-1, with D hard to call. Deletions cut 1 base from V and 0 bases from J, with 13 bases between. The germline V gene encodes CDR1 MGHRA and CDR2 YSYEKL. The CDR3 consists of 17 residues. CDR3 sequence: CASSQGRFSLSYNEQFF. CDR3 nucleotide sequence: TGCGCCAGCAGCCAAGGGAGATTTAGTCTCTCCTACAATGAGCAGTTCTTC.

This chain uses TRBV25-1 with TRBJ2-7, with D tentatively TRBD1 (6 bases). The CDR3 loop spans 15 amino acids. Germline loops: CDR1 MGHDK, CDR2 SYGVNS. Trimming cost V 3 bases and J 5 bases, with 17 bases left between them. The CDR3 loop is CASSDRGKVQDEQYF. CDR3 DNA sequence: TGTGCCAGCAGTGACAGGGGAAAAGTGCAGGACGAGCAGTACTTC.

The CDR3 nucleotides are TGTGCCAGCAGCTTAGTTCCAACTCGGAAGACTAGCGGGGGAGCGGATGAGCAGTTCTTC. This codes for CASSLVPTRKTSGGADEQFF. The chain carries TRBV7-8 and TRBJ2-1, with 12 bases fitting TRBD2. This CDR3 is 20 amino acids long. Germline lookup yields CDR1 SGHVS and CDR2 FQNEAQ. V lost 1 base and J lost 8; bases outside the gene matches: 18.

V usage is TRBV7-3 and J usage is TRBJ2-3; D not resolved. Germline CDR1 reads SGHTA; CDR2 reads FQGTGA. This CDR3 spans 12 amino acids. The V end was cut by 7 bases, the J end by 6 bases, with 11 bases between. This chain's CDR3 is CASKSSGDTQYF. As DNA, the CDR3 is TGTGCCAGCAAATCTAGTGGGGATACGCAGTATTTT.

J is TRBJ2-1 and V is TRBV14; the match to TRBD2 covers 7 bases. This CDR3 has 17 residues. Germline CDR1 and CDR2: SGHDN and FVKESK. V lost 1 base and J lost 0; bases outside the gene matches: 6. CDR3 DNA: TGTGCCAGCAGCCAAGCGGGAGGCTCCCTCTCCTACAATGAGCAGTTCTTC. Translating it yields CASSQAGGSLSYNEQFF.

Only one count was recorded for this clone. This chain joins TRBV28 and TRBJ1-1; TRBD1 is a possible D gene (5 bases). V lost 1 base to trimming and J lost 0 bases, with 12 bases between them. Looked up from germline, CDR1 is MDHEN and CDR2 is SYDVKM. The CDR3 totals 16 residues. The CDR3 sequence is CASSLYRRALNTEAFF. DNA for the CDR3: TGTGCCAGCAGTTTATACAGGCGCGCCTTGAACACTGAAGCTTTCTTT.

The gene calls are TRBV6-1 and TRBJ2-1; no reliable D call. The V end was cut by 2 bases, the J end by 6 bases, with 11 bases between. Germline loops: CDR1 MNHNS, CDR2 SASEGT. The CDR3 covers 14 residues. As DNA, the CDR3 is TGTGCCAGCAGTGAATATCCGGGTTCCAATGAGCAGTTCTTC. As protein: CASSEYPGSNEQFF.

This clone was counted between two and nine times. The rearrangement joins TRBV2 to TRBJ2-3, with 7 bases fitting TRBD1. There are 15 residues in the CDR3. From germline, CDR1 is SNHLY and CDR2 FYNNEI. V was clipped by 6 bases and J by 3 bases; unmatched bases: 9. For the CDR3, the DNA is TGTGCCAGCAGATTTTCGACAGGGCAAACAGATACGCAGTATTTT. It codes for CASRFSTGQTDTQYF.

The rearrangement uses TRBV9 and TRBJ1-1; D may be TRBD1 (5 bases). Germline-derived CDR1 and CDR2 are SGDLS and YYNGEE. The CDR3 consists of 15 residues. V lost 4 bases to trimming and J lost 6 bases, with 19 bases between them. This chain's CDR3 is CASSRGLREVAEAFF. CDR3 in DNA: TGTGCCAGCAGCCGTGGTCTCAGGGAAGTGGCTGAAGCTTTCTTT. The full variable domain, with the rest looked up from reference TRBV9 and TRBJ1-1, is DSGVTQTPKHLITATGQRVTLRCSPRSGDLSVYWYQQSLDQGLQFLIQYYNGEERAKGNILERFSAQQFPDLHSELNLSSLELGDSALYFCASSRGLREVAEAFFGQGTRLTVV.

The V and J genes are TRBV30 and TRBJ2-1; 7 bases are a match to TRBD1. The CDR3 is made up of 16 amino acids. Germline lookup yields CDR1 GTSNPN and CDR2 SVGIG (reference sequence). Trimming cost V 3 bases and J 2 bases; bases outside gene matches: 10. The CDR3 DNA reads as TGTGCCTGGAGCCCAAACAGGGGCCCTCCCTACAATGAGCAGTTCTTC. Its translation: CAWSPNRGPPYNEQFF. Supplemented by reference TRBV30 and TRBJ2-1, the full variable domain reads SQTIHQWPATLVQPVGSPLSLECTVEGTSNPNLYWYRQAAGRGLQLLFYSVGIGQISSEVPQNLSASRPQDRQFILSSKKLLLSDSGFYLCAWSPNRGPPYNEQFFGPGTRLTVL.